These T cell receptor beta chains were read from a single sample in a study of T cell responses to AZD1222 COVID-19 vaccine. The data were produced by immunoSEQ multiplex PCR, yet TCRdb's version contains in-frame clones alone and is incomplete. The top ten clones hold roughly 5% of a sample with roughly 120,000 clones, around 88% of them seen once. The sequences come from peripheral blood, collected on day 0 of AZD1222 vaccination. All receptors derive from an adult in good health. The CDR3 runs from the conserved cysteine through the conserved F or W. A D gene is named only where the DNA matches it firmly. Rows give clone size only sometimes, using once, few, many, or a class for an expanded clone.

12	TRBV6-6	NA	TRBJ1-1	NA	TGTGCCAGCAAGCCGGTGAACACTGAAGCTTTCTTT	CASKPVNTEAFF
15	TRBV27	TRBD1	TRBJ1-4	NA	TGTGCCAGCAGTTTCATTGAGGGGGCGCGGGAAAAACTGTTTTTT	CASSFIEGAREKLFF
12	TRBV4-3	NA	TRBJ1-4	NA	TGCGCCAGCAGCCAAGACAGGGAAAAACTGTTTTTT	CASSQDREKLFF
15	TRBV4-3	TRBD1	TRBJ1-4	NA	TGCGCCAGCAGCCAAGATCGACAGGGGGCTGAAAAACTGTTTTTT	CASSQDRQGAEKLFF
17	TRBV27	NA	TRBJ1-6	once	TGTGCCAGCAGTTTGGAACTCCCAGGCAGGGGCGAATCACCCCTCCACTTT	CASSLELPGRGESPLHF
14	TRBV18	NA	TRBJ2-7	NA	TGTGCCAGCTCACCAACAGGGGCGGAGGGCGAGCAGTACTTC	CASSPTGAEGEQYF
14	TRBV7-3	NA	TRBJ1-1	NA	TGTGCCAGCAGCTTAACGGGGGGCAACACTGAAGCTTTCTTT	CASSLTGGNTEAFF
15	TRBV3-1/TRBV3-2	TRBD2	TRBJ2-3	NA	TGTGCCAGCAGTCGGACTAGCGGGGGCCGGGATACGCAGTATTTT	CASSRTSGGRDTQYF
15	TRBV4-1	NA	TRBJ2-7	NA	TGCGCCAGCAGCCATGGCTTGGGCGGGGCCAACGAGCAGTACTTC	CASSHGLGGANEQYF
13	TRBV3-1/TRBV3-2	NA	TRBJ1-1	NA	TGTGCCAGCAGCAAGACTTCCAGGGGAGAAGCTTTCTTT	CASSKTSRGEAFF
14	TRBV6-2/TRBV6-3	NA	TRBJ1-5	NA	TGTGCCAGCAGTACGGGGACTGAGAATCAGCCCCAGCATTTT	CASSTGTENQPQHF
13	TRBV2	NA	TRBJ1-1	NA	TGTGCCAGCAGTGCAGGGTGGCGGACTGAAGCTTTCTTT	CASSAGWRTEAFF